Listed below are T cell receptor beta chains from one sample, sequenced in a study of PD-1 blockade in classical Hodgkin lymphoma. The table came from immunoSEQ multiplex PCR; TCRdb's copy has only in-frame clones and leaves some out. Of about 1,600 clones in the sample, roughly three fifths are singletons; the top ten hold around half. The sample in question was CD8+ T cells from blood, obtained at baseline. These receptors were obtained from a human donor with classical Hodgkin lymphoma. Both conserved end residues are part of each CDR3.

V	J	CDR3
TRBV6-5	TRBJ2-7	CATLTGSEQYF
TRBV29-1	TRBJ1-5	CSPPSSSNQPQHF
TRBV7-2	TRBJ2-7	CASSLAAGGGIPFDLFYEQYF
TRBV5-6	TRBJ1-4	CASSGQGATLEEKLFF
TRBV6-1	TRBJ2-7	CATISGAEQYF
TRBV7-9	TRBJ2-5	CASSLAEGQLVSQYF
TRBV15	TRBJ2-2	CATSREGRQGGELFF
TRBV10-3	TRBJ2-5	CAISEKGWETQYF
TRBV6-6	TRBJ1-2	CASGSVEGYTF
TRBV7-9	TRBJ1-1	CASSLIQGTNEGNTEAFF
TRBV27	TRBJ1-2	CASRGQGGYGYTF